This T cell receptor beta chain originates from a study of shared clonotypes between healthy human individuals. Study context: Each donor had three CD4 naive, three CD4 memory, two CD8 naive and one CD8 memory plate. Study-level results: Expectations were that clonotype sharing among donors would be affected by sequencing depth.

Germline CDR1 and CDR2: MNHGY and SVAAGI. CDR3 length equals 16 residues. V lost 6 bases and J 3 bases, leaving 17 bases between the germline ends. Genomic DNA of every subset was divided equally among multiple immunoSEQ plates. Only in-frame clones appear in the TCRdb table, and some are missing; sequencing was by immunoSEQ multiplex PCR. Here the sample spans 2 million to 3 million clones, 93% being singletons. On this clone: The antigen remains undetermined.

Sequenced: naive CD4+ T cells from PBMCs. Subset in this sample: CD45RA+ positively selected. The J gene is TRBJ2-2, the V gene TRBV6-9, with D perhaps given as TRBD1 or TRBD2 (5 bases each). This receptor was taken from a young man in good health. Some clones in this sample may be carry-over from other donors' samples. CDR3 DNA sequence: TGTGCCAGCAGCCTTTCCGGGGACCGAGACACCGGGGAGCTGTTTTTT. This encodes CASSLSGDRDTGELFF.